Given below is one T cell receptor beta chain in context. Its cognate antigen is unknown. Assay used: immunoSEQ multiplex PCR; TCRdb lists only in-frame clones, some missing. The sample contains tens of thousands of clones, approximately 90% of which appear only once. The data derive from a study of cytomegalovirus exposure and HLA in healthy donors. Overall study context: The same platform used for the roughly 650 first-cohort repertoires was also used for the roughly 130 validation repertoires, as a later analysis reported. Study-wide findings and caveats: It was reported that the classifier diagnosed cytomegalovirus status with high specificity and sensitivity in both the original and validation cohorts. The study put 150 to 200 TCR beta chains on its list as cytomegalovirus-associated.

Germline V CDR1 and CDR2: DFQATT, SNEGSKA (reference sequence). This CDR3 spans 11 amino acids. Trimming cost V 2 bases and J 5 bases, with 7 bases left between them. This chain connects TRBV20-1 to TRBJ2-7; the D is unclear. This receptor was obtained from a young man in good health and CMV-seronegative. The sample was PBMCs. The CDR3 nucleotides are TGCAGTGCTAGACTCCTTAACGAGCAGTACTTC. Protein sequence: CSARLLNEQYF.